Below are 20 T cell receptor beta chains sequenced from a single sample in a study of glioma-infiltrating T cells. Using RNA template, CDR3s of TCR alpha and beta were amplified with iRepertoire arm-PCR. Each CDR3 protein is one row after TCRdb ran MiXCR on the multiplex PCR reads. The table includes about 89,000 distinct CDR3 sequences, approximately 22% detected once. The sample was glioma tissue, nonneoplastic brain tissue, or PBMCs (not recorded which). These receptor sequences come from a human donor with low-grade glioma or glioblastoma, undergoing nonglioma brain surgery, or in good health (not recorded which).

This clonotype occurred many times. The CDR3 bases are TGTGCCAGCAGTGAAGGCAGCCTCACCGTAACAGATACGCAGTATTTT. Amino acid sequence: CASSEGSLTVTDTQYF. The chain joins TRBV6-1 to TRBJ2-3; D ambiguous. Germline V CDR1 and CDR2: MNHNS, SASEGT. Trimming removed 1 base from V and 3 bases from J, with 14 bases in between. This CDR3 comprises 16 residues.

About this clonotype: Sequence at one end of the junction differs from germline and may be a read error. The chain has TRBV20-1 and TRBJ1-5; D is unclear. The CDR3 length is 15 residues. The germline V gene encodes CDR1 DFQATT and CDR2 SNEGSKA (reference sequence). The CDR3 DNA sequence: TGCAGTGCTAGAGGTGGCGGCCCTGGCAATCAGTCCCAGCATTTT. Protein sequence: CSARGGGPGNQSQHF.

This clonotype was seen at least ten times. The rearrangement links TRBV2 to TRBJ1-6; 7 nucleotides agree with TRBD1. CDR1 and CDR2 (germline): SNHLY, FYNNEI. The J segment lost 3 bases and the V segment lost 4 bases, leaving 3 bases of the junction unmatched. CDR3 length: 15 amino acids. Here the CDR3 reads CASSGTGNYNSPLHF. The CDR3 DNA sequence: TGTGCCAGCAGTGGGACAGGAAACTATAATTCACCCCTCCACTTT.

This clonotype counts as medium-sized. CDR3 region: CSAAREVNYGYTF. CDR3 coding DNA: TGCAGTGCCGCTCGGGAGGTGAACTATGGCTACACCTTC. The chain joins TRBV20-1 to TRBJ1-2; D is undetermined. The V and J ends lost 6 bases and 2 bases respectively, with 13 bases between them. Germline CDR1 DFQATT, CDR2 SNEGSKA (reference sequence). This CDR3 is built from 13 residues.

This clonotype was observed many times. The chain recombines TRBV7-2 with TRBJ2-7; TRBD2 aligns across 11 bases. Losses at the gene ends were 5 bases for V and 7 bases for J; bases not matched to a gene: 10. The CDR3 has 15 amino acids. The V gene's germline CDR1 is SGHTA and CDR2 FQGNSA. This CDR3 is CASSLSIAGGKEQYF. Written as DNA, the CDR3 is TGTGCCAGCAGCCTAAGTATAGCGGGGGGGAAAGAGCAGTACTTC.

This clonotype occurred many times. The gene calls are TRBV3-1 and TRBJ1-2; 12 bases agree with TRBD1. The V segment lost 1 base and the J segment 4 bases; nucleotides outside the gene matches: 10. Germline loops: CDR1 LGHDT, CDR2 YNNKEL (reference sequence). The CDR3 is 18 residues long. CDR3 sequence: CASSQGGTGGAGAYGYTF. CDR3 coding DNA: TGTGCCAGCAGCCAAGGGGGGACAGGGGGCGCAGGAGCCTATGGCTACACCTTC.

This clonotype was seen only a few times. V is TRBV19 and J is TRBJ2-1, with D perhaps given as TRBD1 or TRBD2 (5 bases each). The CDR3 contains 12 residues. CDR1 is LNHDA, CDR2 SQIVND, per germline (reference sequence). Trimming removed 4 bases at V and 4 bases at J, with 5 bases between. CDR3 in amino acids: CASSRGYNEQFF. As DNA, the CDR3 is TGTGCCAGTAGTAGGGGGTACAATGAGCAGTTCTTC.

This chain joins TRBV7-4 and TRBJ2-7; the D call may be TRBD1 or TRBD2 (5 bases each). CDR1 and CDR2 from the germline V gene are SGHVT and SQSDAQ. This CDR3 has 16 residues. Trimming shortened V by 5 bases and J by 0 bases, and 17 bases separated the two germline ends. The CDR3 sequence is CASSQDLRGHSYEQYF. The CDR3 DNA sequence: TGTGCCAGCAGCCAAGATCTTCGGGGCCACTCCTACGAGCAGTACTTC.

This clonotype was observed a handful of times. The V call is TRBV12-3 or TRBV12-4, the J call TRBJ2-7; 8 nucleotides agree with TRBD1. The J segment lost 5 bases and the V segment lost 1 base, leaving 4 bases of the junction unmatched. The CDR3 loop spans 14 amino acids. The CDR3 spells CASSLGTGIHEQYF. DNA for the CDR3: TGTGCCAGCAGTTTAGGGACAGGGATCCACGAGCAGTACTTC.

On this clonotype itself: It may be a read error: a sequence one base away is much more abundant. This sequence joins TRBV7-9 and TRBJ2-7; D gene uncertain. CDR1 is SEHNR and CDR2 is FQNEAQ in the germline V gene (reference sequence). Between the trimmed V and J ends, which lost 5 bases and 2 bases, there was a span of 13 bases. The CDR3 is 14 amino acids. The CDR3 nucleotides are TGTGCCAGCAGCCTCCGGGCGGAGACCTACGAGCAGTACTTC. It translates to CASSLRAETYEQYF.

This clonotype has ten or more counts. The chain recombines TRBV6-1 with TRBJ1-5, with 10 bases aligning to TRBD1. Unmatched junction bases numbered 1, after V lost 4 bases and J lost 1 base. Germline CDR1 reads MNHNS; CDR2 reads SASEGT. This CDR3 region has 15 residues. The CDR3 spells CASSGDRGSNQPQHF. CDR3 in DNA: TGTGCCAGCAGTGGGGACAGGGGAAGCAATCAGCCCCAGCATTTT.

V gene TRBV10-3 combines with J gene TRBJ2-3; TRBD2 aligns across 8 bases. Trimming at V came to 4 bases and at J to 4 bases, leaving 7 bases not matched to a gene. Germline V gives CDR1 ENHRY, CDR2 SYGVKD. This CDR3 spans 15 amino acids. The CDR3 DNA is TGTGCCATCAGTGCACGGGAGGGAGTACCAGATACGCAGTATTTT. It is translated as CAISAREGVPDTQYF.

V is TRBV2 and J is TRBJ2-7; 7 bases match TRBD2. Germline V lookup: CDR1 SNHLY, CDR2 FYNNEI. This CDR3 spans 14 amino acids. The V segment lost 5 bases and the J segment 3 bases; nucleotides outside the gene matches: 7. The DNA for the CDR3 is TGTGCCAGCAGTAGGACTAGATCGGTCTACGAGCAGTACTTC. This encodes CASSRTRSVYEQYF.

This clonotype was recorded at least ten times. The CDR3 nucleotides read TGTGCCAGCAGCTACACCTTAGCGGGGGGCACAGATACGCAGTATTTT. It specifies CASSYTLAGGTDTQYF. The chain recombines TRBV27 with TRBJ2-3; 9 bases are shared with TRBD2. V was pared by 6 bases and J by 1 base, with 8 bases of the junction left unmatched. The CDR3 has 16 amino acids. Per germline, CDR1 MNHEY and CDR2 SMNVEV (reference sequence).

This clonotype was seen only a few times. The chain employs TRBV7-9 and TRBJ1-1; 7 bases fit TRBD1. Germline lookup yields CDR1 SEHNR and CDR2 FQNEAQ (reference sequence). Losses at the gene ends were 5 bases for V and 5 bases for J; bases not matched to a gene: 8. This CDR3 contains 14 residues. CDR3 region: CASSLNEQGTEAFF. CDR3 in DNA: TGTGCCAGCAGCCTTAACGAACAGGGGACTGAAGCTTTCTTT.

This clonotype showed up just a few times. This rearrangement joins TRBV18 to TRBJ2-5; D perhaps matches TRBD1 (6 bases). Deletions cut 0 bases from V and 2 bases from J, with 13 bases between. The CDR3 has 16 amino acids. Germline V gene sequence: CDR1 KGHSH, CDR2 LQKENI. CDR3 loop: CASSPPRTEYQETQYF. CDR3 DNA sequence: TGTGCCAGCTCACCACCGAGGACAGAGTATCAAGAGACCCAGTACTTC.

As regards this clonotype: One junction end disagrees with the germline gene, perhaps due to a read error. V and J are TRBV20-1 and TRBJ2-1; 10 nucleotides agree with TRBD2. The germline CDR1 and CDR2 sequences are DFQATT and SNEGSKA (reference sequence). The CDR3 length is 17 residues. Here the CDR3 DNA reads TGCAGCGCTAGAGATCTACTCTGGATAGCGGGGGGCAATGAGCAGTTCTTC. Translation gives CSARDLLWIAGGNEQFF.

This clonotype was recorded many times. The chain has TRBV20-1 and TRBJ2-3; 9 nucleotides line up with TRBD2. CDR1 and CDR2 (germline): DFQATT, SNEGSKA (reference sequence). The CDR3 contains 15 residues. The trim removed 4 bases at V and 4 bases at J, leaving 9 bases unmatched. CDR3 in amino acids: CSATVLAGESDTQYF. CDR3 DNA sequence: TGCAGTGCTACCGTCTTAGCGGGAGAATCAGATACGCAGTATTTT.

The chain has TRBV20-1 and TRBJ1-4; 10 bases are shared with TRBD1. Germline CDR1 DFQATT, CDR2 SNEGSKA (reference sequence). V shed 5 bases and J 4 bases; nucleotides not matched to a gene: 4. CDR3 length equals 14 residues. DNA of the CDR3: TGCAGTGCTCGGACAGGGGGAAATAATGAAAAACTGTTTTTT. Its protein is CSARTGGNNEKLFF.

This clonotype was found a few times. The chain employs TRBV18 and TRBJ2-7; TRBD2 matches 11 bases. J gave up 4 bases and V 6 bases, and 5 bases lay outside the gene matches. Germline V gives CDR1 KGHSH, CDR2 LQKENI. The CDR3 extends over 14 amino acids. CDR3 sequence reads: CASSQLAGAYEQYF. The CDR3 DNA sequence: TGTGCCAGCTCCCAACTAGCGGGAGCATACGAGCAGTACTTC.